The rows below give T cell receptor beta chains drawn from one sample of a study of cytomegalovirus exposure and HLA in healthy donors. Sequencing used immunoSEQ multiplex PCR; TCRdb keeps in-frame clones, though not all of them. The sample carries approximately 110,000 clones, about two thirds recorded once. Sequenced: PBMCs. These TCRs come from a woman aged 70-85 years in good health and CMV-seropositive. The CDR3 runs from the conserved cysteine through the conserved F or W.

j_gene,v_gene,CDR3aa
TRBJ1-1,TRBV7-2,CASSLRDRATEAFF
TRBJ1-2,TRBV4-1,CASSQDGREGGYTF
TRBJ1-2,TRBV19,CASSMSGQLIYGYTF
TRBJ2-1,TRBV4-3,CASSQDGYNEQFF
TRBJ1-3,TRBV10-1,CASSNEQTATASGNTIYF
TRBJ1-1,TRBV15,CATSKEGAQWTEAFF
TRBJ1-5,TRBV7-9,CASSWQSNQPQHF
TRBJ1-2,TRBV30,CAWSGDSWGHGYTF
TRBJ1-2,TRBV18,CASSPGTDGYGYTF
TRBJ2-3,TRBV5-4,CASSGAGEVTDTQYF
TRBJ2-3,TRBV7-6,CASSFGASGGTDTQYF
TRBJ2-1,TRBV19,CASSRYNEQFF
TRBJ2-3,TRBV13,CASTPPRYRGQDTQYF
TRBJ1-1,TRBV7-6,CASSLFRGGTEAFF
TRBJ2-5,TRBV7-2,CASSPGHLRETQYF
TRBJ2-2,TRBV6-6,CASEGDLTGELFF
TRBJ1-5,TRBV7-9,CASSLTGDSNQPQHF
TRBJ1-1,TRBV5-7,CASSSAGGPSVAFF
TRBJ1-2,TRBV7-8,CASSPAGGGGYGYTF
TRBJ1-5,TRBV27,CASSQQGLRNQPQHF
TRBJ2-7,TRBV10-3,CAISAEGVYEQYF
TRBJ1-5,TRBV2,CASSVFWGEAQHF
TRBJ2-1,TRBV7-2,CASSLVGVGGNEQFF
TRBJ1-5,TRBV30,CAWTHGADNQPQHF
TRBJ1-5,TRBV19,CASTPERTGNQPQHF
TRBJ1-6,TRBV9,CASSLGTISSPLHF
TRBJ1-5,TRBV5-1,CASASGTGPGQPQHF
TRBJ2-2,TRBV5-1,CASSLVGTTSPGELFF
TRBJ2-3,TRBV18,CASSPLAGGSTDTQYF
TRBJ2-1,TRBV7-2,CASSLVASGEREQFF
TRBJ1-1,TRBV6-6,CASRVQGRSLNTEAFF
TRBJ2-1,TRBV4-1,CASSQTQAGTVYNEQFF
TRBJ1-4,TRBV30,CAWSVLRGSTNEKLFF
TRBJ2-1,TRBV5-4,CASSLGTGGLLSEQFF
TRBJ2-7,TRBV11-2,CASSLGGGPYEQYF
TRBJ2-3,TRBV7-2,CASSSRLLYTQYF
TRBJ1-4,TRBV2,CATRPSQVGGEKLFF
TRBJ1-1,TRBV29-1,CSAQTGPTEAFF
TRBJ2-7,TRBV2,CASEYGTSSYEQYF
TRBJ1-4,TRBV7-9,CASSHTWDRTPNKLFF